A single sample is the source of the 23 T cell receptor beta chains below, sequenced in a study of T-cell memory formation after mild COVID-19. One entry per CDR3 protein, called by TCRdb with MiXCR from the 5' RACE reads. The table has about 250,000 distinct CDR3 sequences, 15% to 19% seen once. The sample was PBMCs or a T cell subset sorted from them (not recorded which). The receptors originated from an adult woman who had mild COVID-19 (a few samples of this study predate the infection). Cell type and time point are not known.

V usage is TRBV12-3 or TRBV12-4 and J usage is TRBJ2-2, with 9 bases fitting TRBD1. The CDR3 extends over 16 amino acids. V lost 6 bases and J lost 5; bases outside the gene matches: 10. CDR3 nucleotides: TGTGCCAGCAGAAATACTGGACAGGGGCGAACCGGGGAGCTGTTTTTT. Residues: CASRNTGQGRTGELFF.

The rearrangement joins TRBV2 to TRBJ2-3; 7 nucleotides agree with TRBD2. With 4 bases clipped from V and 1 base from J, the junction kept 5 bases outside the gene matches. CDR3 size: 15 residues. Germline V gene sequence: CDR1 SNHLY, CDR2 FYNNEI. The DNA for the CDR3 is TGTGCCAGCAGTGCCCAGCGGGGACGCACAGATACGCAGTATTTT. Its protein product is CASSAQRGRTDTQYF.

This clonotype was seen at least ten times. This chain connects TRBV12-3 or TRBV12-4 to TRBJ2-7; the match to TRBD2 covers 10 bases. J lost 6 bases, V lost 7 bases, and 9 bases had no gene match. This CDR3 comprises 14 residues. The CDR3: CASIMGLALGEQYF. The CDR3, as DNA: TGTGCCAGCATCATGGGACTAGCGCTCGGCGAGCAGTACTTC.

The chain is built from TRBV6-1 and TRBJ2-2; 8 bases line up with TRBD1. Germline CDR1 MNHNS, CDR2 SASEGT. The CDR3 runs 15 residues. The junction had 4 bases not matched to a gene; V was cut back by 4 bases and J by 3 bases. The CDR3 loop is CASSAPGGYTGELFF. The CDR3 DNA is TGTGCCAGCAGTGCACCAGGGGGCTACACCGGGGAGCTGTTTTTT.

The rearrangement links TRBV7-9 to TRBJ2-7, with 9 bases aligning to TRBD2. The V and J ends lost 1 base and 2 bases, in that order; junction bases with no gene match: 9. CDR1 is SEHNR, CDR2 FQNEAQ, per germline (reference sequence). CDR3 length: 17 amino acids. The CDR3 spells CASSLGSGGGAAYEQYF. CDR3 coding DNA: TGTGCCAGCAGCTTAGGTAGTGGCGGGGGGGCCGCCTACGAGCAGTACTTC.

The chain links TRBV20-1 to TRBJ1-1; a possible D gene is TRBD1 (5 bases). Germline values: CDR1 DFQATT, CDR2 SNEGSKA (reference sequence). V lost 6 bases and J 2 bases, leaving 10 bases between the germline ends. The CDR3 is 12 amino acids. The CDR3 region has the DNA TGCAGTGCCGTGGGGGGAAACACTGAAGCTTTCTTT. This sequence encodes CSAVGGNTEAFF.

This clonotype turned up a few times. The rearrangement links TRBV4-1 to TRBJ1-1; TRBD1 matches 9 bases. The CDR3 is made up of 17 amino acids. V shed 1 base and J 0 bases; nucleotides not matched to a gene: 6. Germline CDR1 reads MGHRA; CDR2 reads YSYEKL. In DNA form, the CDR3 reads TGCGCCAGCAGCCAAGCCAACAGGGGGCCGGTGAACACTGAAGCTTTCTTT. It yields the protein CASSQANRGPVNTEAFF.

The rearrangement links TRBV12-3 or TRBV12-4 to TRBJ1-4; D ambiguous. Trimming pared 1 base from V and 8 bases from J, leaving 14 bases between. The CDR3 is 15 amino acids. The chain's CDR3 is CASSLGWATGEKLFF. CDR3 bases: TGTGCCAGCAGTTTAGGCTGGGCGACGGGGGAAAAACTGTTTTTT.

This clonotype appeared a few times. The J gene is TRBJ2-2, the V gene TRBV19; TRBD1 matches 7 bases. The CDR3 is 13 amino acids. V trimming: 4 bases; J trimming: 5 bases; junction bases outside the gene matches: 1. From germline, CDR1 is LNHDA and CDR2 SQIVND (reference sequence). The chain's CDR3 is CASSKTGTGELFF. The CDR3 DNA is TGTGCCAGTAGTAAGACAGGGACCGGGGAGCTGTTTTTT.

This chain uses TRBV5-1 with TRBJ2-5; TRBD1 might be the D (6 bases). The CDR3 is 17 residues long. CDR1 SGHRS and CDR2 YFSETQ come from the germline V gene. Trimming took off 4 bases at V and 4 bases at J, with 23 bases between the two ends. CDR3 residues: CASSPAHSGTYGETQYF. In nucleotides, the CDR3 is TGCGCCAGCAGCCCGGCCCACTCCGGGACATATGGAGAGACCCAGTACTTC.

This chain links TRBV7-2 with TRBJ2-1, with a weak D call TRBD2 (5 bases). Germline values: CDR1 SGHTA, CDR2 FQGNSA. The CDR3 is 11 residues long. Between the trimmed V and J ends, which lost 4 bases and 12 bases, there was a span of 10 bases. The CDR3 loop reads CASSSGIVQFF. The CDR3 DNA is TGTGCCAGCAGCTCCGGGATAGTGCAGTTCTTC.

The V call is TRBV7-9, the J call TRBJ2-2; D is unresolved. From germline, CDR1 is SEHNR and CDR2 FQNEAQ (reference sequence). The CDR3 is 15 residues long. Between the trimmed V and J ends, which lost 1 base and 0 bases, there was a span of 6 bases. Here the CDR3 reads CASSLDGANTGELFF. As DNA, the CDR3 is TGTGCCAGCAGCTTAGACGGAGCGAACACCGGGGAGCTGTTTTTT.

The chain carries TRBV15 and TRBJ1-5; D remains unclear. CDR3 size: 16 residues. V lost 1 base, J lost 7 bases, and 17 bases lay in between. Per germline, CDR1 LNHNV and CDR2 YYDKDF (reference sequence). CDR3 bases: TGTGCCACCAGCAGAGGAAGGGTTCTCATCACCCAGCCCCAGCATTTT. It is translated as CATSRGRVLITQPQHF.

This clonotype was counted a few times. The chain combines TRBV7-2 with TRBJ2-3, with TRBD2 matching 9 bases. V was pared by 5 bases and J by 4 bases, with 4 bases of the junction left unmatched. The CDR3 spans 14 residues. Germline V gives CDR1 SGHTA, CDR2 FQGNSA. The CDR3 DNA sequence: TGTGCCAGCAGCCCGGGACTAGCATCAGATACGCAGTATTTT. Its translation is CASSPGLASDTQYF.

In its sample, this clonotype was seen a few times. The V and J genes are TRBV7-8 and TRBJ2-2; TRBD1 matches 10 bases. Germline CDR1 is SGHVS and CDR2 is FQNEAQ. This CDR3 is 16 amino acids long. V was pared by 0 bases and J by 3 bases, with 1 base of the junction left unmatched. CDR3 loop: CASSLAGTGDTGELFF. CDR3 bases: TGTGCCAGCAGCTTAGCCGGGACAGGGGACACCGGGGAGCTGTTTTTT.

This clonotype was recorded a few times. This chain uses TRBV29-1 with TRBJ1-5; D uncertain. V gave up 4 bases and J gave up 0 bases, with 7 bases separating them. The germline CDR1 and CDR2 sequences are SQVTM and ANQGSEA. CDR3 length equals 13 residues. Here the CDR3 DNA reads TGCAGCGTTGGGGAGGATAGCAATCAGCCCCAGCATTTT. It translates to CSVGEDSNQPQHF.

V gene TRBV7-9 combines with J gene TRBJ2-7; TRBD2 is a possible D gene (6 bases). The CDR3 contains 15 residues. Germline CDR1 and CDR2: SEHNR and FQNEAQ (reference sequence). V was clipped by 5 bases and J by 1 base, with 15 bases between them. The CDR3 DNA reads as TGTGCCAGCAGCCCCCGGGGGACTCGGTCCTACGAGCAGTACTTC. It encodes CASSPRGTRSYEQYF.

The chain recombines TRBV7-2 with TRBJ1-4; D remains ambiguous. V lost 5 bases, J lost 7 bases, and 20 bases lay in between. In germline, CDR1 is SGHTA, CDR2 FQGNSA. The CDR3 sequence is 16 residues long. The CDR3 nucleotides are TGTGCCAGCAGCCGGATTACTTTGGCACGGGCTGAAAAACTGTTTTTT. Encoded protein: CASSRITLARAEKLFF.

The V gene is TRBV7-8, the J gene TRBJ2-5; the D is unclear. This CDR3 is built from 14 residues. Deletions cut 5 bases from V and 2 bases from J, with 12 bases between. CDR1 is SGHVS, CDR2 FQNEAQ, per germline. The DNA of the CDR3 is TGTGCCAGCAGCGTACACCAGCAACAAGAGACCCAGTACTTC. Translation gives CASSVHQQQETQYF.

The genes are TRBV5-1 and TRBJ1-2, with 11 bases aligning to TRBD1. The CDR3 runs 16 residues. V dropped 4 bases and J dropped 5; count of bases not matched to a gene: 10. Looked up from germline, CDR1 is SGHRS and CDR2 is YFSETQ. The CDR3 DNA follows: TGCGCCAGCAGCCTGACGTTAGGGACAGGGGGGTATGGCTACACCTTC. Amino acids: CASSLTLGTGGYGYTF.

The chain joins TRBV29-1 to TRBJ2-2; 8 positions agree with TRBD1. Looked up from germline, CDR1 is SQVTM and CDR2 is ANQGSEA. This CDR3 region has 18 residues. V lost 7 bases to trimming and J lost 4 bases; unmatched junction nucleotides: 20. CDR3 nucleotides: TGCAGCGCCTCAGGACAGGGAAAGGGGTACGGGGTCACCGGGGAGCTGTTTTTT. The encoded protein is CSASGQGKGYGVTGELFF.

This clonotype was detected only a few times. The DNA for the CDR3 is TGTGCCAGCAGGATAGCGGGGGCCTTCTACGAGCAGTACTTC. Its protein product is CASRIAGAFYEQYF. The J gene is TRBJ2-7, the V gene TRBV6-5; 9 nucleotides line up with TRBD2. The germline V gene has CDR1 MNHEY and CDR2 SVGAGI. The CDR3 has 14 residues. The junction had 6 bases not matched to a gene; V was cut back by 6 bases and J by 3 bases.

This clonotype was observed many times. The chain links TRBV5-6 to TRBJ2-5; D is possibly TRBD2 (5 bases). This CDR3 has 16 residues. The V gene's germline CDR1 is SGHDT and CDR2 YYEEEE. Trimming removed 5 bases at V and 3 bases at J, with 20 bases between. CDR3 in DNA: TGTGCCAGCAGTTCTCAGTGGAGGAAAGGTGAAGAGACCCAGTACTTC. Translating it yields CASSSQWRKGEETQYF.